These 3 T cell receptor beta chains share one sample of origin, sequenced in a study of shared clonotypes between healthy human individuals. Generated by immunoSEQ multiplex PCR, the TCRdb table keeps only in-frame clones and is missing some. Of about 820,000 clones listed, 80% to 95% are singletons. Positively selected for CCR7, the CD45RO-negative cells used as naive CD8 cells excluded terminally differentiated effector memory CD45RA+ cells. Material for sequencing was naive CD8+ T cells sorted from blood. These receptor sequences come from a man aged 25 to 40 in good health.

This chain uses TRBV27 with TRBJ2-1; D is possibly TRBD2 (5 bases). Trimming cost V 5 bases and J 4 bases, with 15 bases left between them. CDR1 is MNHEY, CDR2 SMNVEV, per germline (reference sequence). CDR3 size: 15 residues. The CDR3 DNA follows: TGTGCCAGCAGTGCCCGACTAACCCTATACAATGAGCAGTTCTTC. Protein sequence: CASSARLTLYNEQFF.

The rearrangement joins TRBV7-9 to TRBJ2-1, with D tentatively TRBD1 (6 bases). The CDR3 runs to 12 residues. V gave up 5 bases and J gave up 8 bases, with 10 bases separating them. Germline CDR1 is SEHNR and CDR2 is FQNEAQ (reference sequence). CDR3 region: CASSPPGDEQFF. As DNA, the CDR3 is TGTGCCAGCAGCCCACCAGGGGATGAGCAGTTCTTC.

A few counts support this clone. The rearrangement links TRBV28 to TRBJ2-2; 7 bases are a match to TRBD1. CDR3 length: 12 amino acids. Germline loops: CDR1 MDHEN, CDR2 SYDVKM. Trimming at V came to 6 bases and at J to 5 bases, leaving 0 bases not matched to a gene. As DNA, the CDR3 is TGTGCCAGCAGCAGGGGGACCGGGGAGCTGTTTTTT. Translation gives CASSRGTGELFF. Drawing the rest from reference TRBV28 and TRBJ2-2, the complete variable domain is DVKVTQSSRYLVKRTGEKVFLECVQDMDHENMFWYRQDPGLGLRLIYFSYDVKMKEKGDIPEGYSVSREKKERFSLILESASTNQTSMYLCASSRGTGELFFGEGSRLTVL.